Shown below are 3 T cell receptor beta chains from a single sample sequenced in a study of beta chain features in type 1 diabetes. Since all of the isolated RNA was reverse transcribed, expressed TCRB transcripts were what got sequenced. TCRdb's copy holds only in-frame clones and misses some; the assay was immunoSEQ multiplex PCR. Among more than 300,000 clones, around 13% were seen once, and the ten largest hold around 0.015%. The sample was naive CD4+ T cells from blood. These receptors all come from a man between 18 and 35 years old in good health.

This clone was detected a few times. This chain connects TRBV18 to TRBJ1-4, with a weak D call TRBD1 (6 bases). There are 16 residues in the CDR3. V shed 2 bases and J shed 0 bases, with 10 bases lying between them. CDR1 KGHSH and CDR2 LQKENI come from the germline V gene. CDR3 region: CASSPFEGATNEKLFF. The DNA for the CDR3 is TGTGCCAGCTCACCATTCGAGGGGGCAACTAATGAAAAACTGTTTTTT.

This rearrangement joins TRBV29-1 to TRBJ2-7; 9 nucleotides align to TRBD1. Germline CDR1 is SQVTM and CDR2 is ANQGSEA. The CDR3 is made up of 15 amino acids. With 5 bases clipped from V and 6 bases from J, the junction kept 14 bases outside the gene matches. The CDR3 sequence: CSVSLRTGDPSEQYF. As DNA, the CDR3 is TGCAGCGTTTCCCTGAGGACAGGGGATCCATCCGAGCAGTACTTC.

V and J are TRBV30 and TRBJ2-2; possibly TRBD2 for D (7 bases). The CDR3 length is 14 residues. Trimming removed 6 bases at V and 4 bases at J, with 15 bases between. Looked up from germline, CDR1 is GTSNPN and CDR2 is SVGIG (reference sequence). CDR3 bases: TGTGCCTGCTCTTCGGGGGGCCTCACCGGGGAGCTGTTTTTT. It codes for CACSSGGLTGELFF.